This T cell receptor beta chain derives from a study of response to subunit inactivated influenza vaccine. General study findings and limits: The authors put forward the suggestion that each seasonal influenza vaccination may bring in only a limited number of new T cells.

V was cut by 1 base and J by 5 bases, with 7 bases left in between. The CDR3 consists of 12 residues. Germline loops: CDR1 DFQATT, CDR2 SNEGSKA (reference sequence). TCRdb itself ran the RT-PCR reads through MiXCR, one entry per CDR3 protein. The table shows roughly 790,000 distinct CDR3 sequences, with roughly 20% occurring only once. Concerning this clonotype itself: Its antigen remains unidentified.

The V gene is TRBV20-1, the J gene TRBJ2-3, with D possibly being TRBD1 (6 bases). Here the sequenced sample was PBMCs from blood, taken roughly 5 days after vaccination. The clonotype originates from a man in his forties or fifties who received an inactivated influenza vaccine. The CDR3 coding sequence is TGCAGTGCTAGAGGAGGGGGAGATACGCAGTATTTT. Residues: CSARGGGDTQYF.